The 4 T cell receptor beta chains below were found in one sample sequenced in a study of cytomegalovirus exposure and HLA in healthy donors. Use of 60 Vbeta and 13 Jbeta primers characterized the PCR. Profiling relied on immunoSEQ multiplex PCR, and the TCRdb table lists in-frame clones only, not all of them. The listing contains approximately 140,000 clones. Specimen: PBMCs. These receptors all come from a woman in her fifties or sixties in good health and CMV-seronegative.

This chain uses TRBV4-3 with TRBJ1-2; D is uncertain. In germline, CDR1 is LGHNA, CDR2 YSLEER. This CDR3 region has 16 residues. V lost 1 base and J 7 bases, leaving 19 bases between the germline ends. The CDR3, as DNA: TGCGCCAGCAGCCAAGGTGGCGGAGTGGCAAGAGGTGGCTACACCTTC. Residues: CASSQGGGVARGGYTF.

The rearrangement links TRBV11-2 to TRBJ2-7; TRBD2 is a possible D gene (6 bases). This CDR3 is 15 amino acids long. V lost 2 bases, J lost 0 bases, and 11 bases lay in between. CDR1 SGHAT and CDR2 FQNNGV come from the germline V gene. This CDR3 is CASSLRGGISYEQYF. In DNA, the CDR3 is TGTGCCAGCAGCTTAAGGGGCGGGATCTCCTACGAGCAGTACTTC.

The rearrangement joins TRBV4-2 to TRBJ2-7; 10 positions match TRBD2. The CDR3 consists of 15 residues. The ends lost 1 base at V and 4 bases at J; junction bases unmatched: 4. Looked up from germline, CDR1 is LGHNA and CDR2 is YNFKEQ. The DNA of the CDR3 is TGTGCCAGCAGCCAAGCATCGGGACTAGCGTACGAGCAGTACTTC. Translating it yields CASSQASGLAYEQYF.

The chain recombines TRBV18 with TRBJ1-5; TRBD1 might be the D (5 bases). With 2 bases removed from V and 6 bases from J, the gap between germline ends came to 11 bases. Germline V lookup: CDR1 KGHSH, CDR2 LQKENI. The CDR3 is 14 amino acids. The CDR3 protein is CASSPGQGAQPQHF. The CDR3 nucleotides read TGTGCCAGCTCACCAGGCCAGGGCGCTCAGCCCCAGCATTTT.